One sample yielded the 27 T cell receptor beta chains listed below, sequenced in a study of CD8+CD57+ T cells in acquired aplastic anemia. Patients chosen for sequencing had shown CD8+CD57+ cell expansion by flow cytometry. Genomic DNA was employed as the template in profiling TCR beta VDJ and CDR3. MiXCR, run by TCRdb on the reads, gives a single entry per CDR3 protein. The top ten hold more than 40% of the sample, which has some 170,000 distinct CDR3 sequences, roughly 60% seen once. Specimen: sorted CD4+, CD8+, or CD8+CD57+ T cells (not recorded which) from PBMCs. The receptors shown here come from a human donor with aplastic anemia.

Points on this clonotype: A read error may explain this, as a much larger clone is one base away. J is TRBJ2-2 and V is TRBV7-9; no clear D gene. Germline V gene data show CDR1 as SEHNR and CDR2 as FQNEAQ (reference sequence). This CDR3 is 14 amino acids long. The V end lost 5 bases, the J end lost 2 bases, and 9 bases lay between the germline ends. The CDR3 region has the DNA TGTGCCAGCAGCCCCCACGTAAACACCGGGGAGCTGTTTTTT. Translated: CASSPHVNTGELFF. Combining the CDR3 with reference TRBV7-9 and TRBJ2-2 gives the whole variable domain DTGVSQNPRHKITKRGQNVTFRCDPISEHNRLYWYRQTLGQGPEFLTYFQNEAQLEKSRLLSDRFSAERPKGSFSTLEIQRTEQGDSAMYLCASSPHVNTGELFFGEGSRLTVL.

This clonotype was recorded many times. V usage is TRBV19 and J usage is TRBJ2-1; either TRBD1 or TRBD2 may supply D (6 bases each). The CDR3 is made up of 15 amino acids. In germline, CDR1 is LNHDA, CDR2 SQIVND (reference sequence). The V and J ends lost 4 bases and 8 bases respectively, with 18 bases between them. The CDR3 DNA reads as TGTGCCAGTAGTAATGCTTCGGGGGCCAGGGATGAGCAGTTCTTC. Protein product: CASSNASGARDEQFF.

This chain links TRBV5-6 with TRBJ1-1, with TRBD1 identical over 9 bases. The CDR3 sequence is 15 residues long. CDR1 is SGHDT, CDR2 YYEEEE, per germline. Trimming cost V 1 base and J 3 bases; bases outside gene matches: 4. The CDR3, as DNA: TGTGCCAGCAGCTTGCGATGGACAGGGGACACTGAAGCTTTCTTT. It yields the protein CASSLRWTGDTEAFF.

This clonotype was recorded only once. DNA for the CDR3: TGTGCCGGCCGAACCCAGGGTGGTGAGCAGTACTTC. It codes for CAGRTQGGEQYF. This rearrangement joins TRBV5-4 to TRBJ2-7, with a weak D call TRBD1 (5 bases). The V gene lost 10 bases and the J gene lost 7 bases, with 18 bases spanning the gap. Germline-derived CDR1 and CDR2 are SGHNT and YYREEE (reference sequence). This CDR3 spans 12 amino acids.

This clonotype was detected only a few times. This chain joins TRBV12-3 or TRBV12-4 and TRBJ2-1; D perhaps matches TRBD2 (7 bases). The CDR3 spans 13 residues. V was shortened by 5 bases and J by 12 bases, with 17 bases between the two germline ends. The CDR3 region has the DNA TGTGCCAGCAGTCTAGGACCGGGGGGCCCGCAGTTCTTC. It yields the protein CASSLGPGGPQFF.

The rearrangement uses TRBV2 and TRBJ1-4, with a weak D call TRBD1 (5 bases). The CDR3 has 12 residues. The germline V gene encodes CDR1 SNHLY and CDR2 FYNNEI. With 5 bases removed from V and 6 bases from J, the gap between germline ends came to 7 bases. CDR3 sequence (DNA): TGTGCCAGCAGTCCAGGGCATGAAAAACTGTTTTTT. Translation gives CASSPGHEKLFF.

This clonotype appeared many times. CDR3: CASSLNFRSGRALHNSPLHF. The CDR3 nucleotides are TGTGCCAGCAGCTTAAATTTCAGGTCCGGCAGGGCTCTCCATAATTCACCCCTCCACTTT. V and J are TRBV7-2 and TRBJ1-6; TRBD1 is a possible D gene (5 bases). Trimming took 2 bases from V and 5 from J, leaving 25 bases between them. The germline CDR1 and CDR2 sequences are SGHTA and FQGNSA. CDR3 size: 20 residues. The whole variable domain, filled in from reference TRBV7-2 and TRBJ1-6, reads GAGVSQSPSNKVTEKGKDVELRCDPISGHTALYWYRQSLGQGLEFLIYFQGNSAPDKSGLPSDRFSAERTGGSVSTLTIQRTQQEDSAVYLCASSLNFRSGRALHNSPLHFGNGTRLTVT.

This chain joins TRBV5-1 and TRBJ2-2, with TRBD1 matching 8 bases. Germline-derived CDR1 and CDR2 are SGHRS and YFSETQ. V lost 4 bases, J lost 2 bases, and 4 bases stayed unmatched. This CDR3 is 15 amino acids long. CDR3 in amino acids: CASSPDRVNTGELFF. In nucleotides, the CDR3 is TGCGCCAGCAGCCCGGACAGGGTAAACACCGGGGAGCTGTTTTTT.

V and J are TRBV5-1 and TRBJ1-1; D is unresolved. The CDR3 contains 12 residues. V was clipped by 3 bases and J by 6 bases, with 9 bases between them. Germline loops: CDR1 SGHRS, CDR2 YFSETQ. The CDR3 DNA follows: TGCGCCAGCAGCTCGTTAGCGGCTGAAGCTTTCTTT. Protein: CASSSLAAEAFF.

The rearrangement uses TRBV6-1 and TRBJ2-5; tentatively, D is TRBD2 (5 bases). Germline CDR1 is MNHNS and CDR2 is SASEGT. The ends were cut back, 5 bases at V and 4 bases at J, with 14 bases in the middle. The CDR3 runs to 14 residues. CDR3 in DNA: TGTGCCAGCAGTTACAGCGGCACTCCAGAGACCCAGTACTTC. Protein: CASSYSGTPETQYF.

The chain uses TRBV7-2 and TRBJ1-2; a possible D gene is TRBD1 (6 bases). Germline loops: CDR1 SGHTA, CDR2 FQGNSA. This CDR3 is 13 amino acids long. V lost 3 bases to trimming and J lost 4 bases, with 9 bases between them. The CDR3 protein is CASSFSQGYGYTF. The CDR3 DNA follows: TGTGCCAGCAGCTTCTCACAGGGCTATGGCTACACCTTC.

As for this clonotype: The junction does not match germline at one end; this may be a read error. CDR3 bases: TGCGCCAGCAGCGCCCACCGGGGAGAGACCCAGTACTTC. Translation gives CASSAHRGETQYF. V is TRBV9 and J is TRBJ2-5; the D gene is possibly TRBD2 (5 bases). Germline lookup yields CDR1 SGDLS and CDR2 YYNGEE. The CDR3 extends over 13 amino acids.

V gene TRBV10-2 combines with J gene TRBJ2-7, with D perhaps assigned TRBD1 or TRBD2 (5 bases each). CDR1 WSHSY and CDR2 SAAADI come from the germline V gene. The CDR3 runs 14 residues. Trimming stripped 2 bases from V and 2 bases from J, with 10 bases between. The CDR3 spells CASSEMGVTYEQYF. As DNA, the CDR3 is TGCGCCAGCAGTGAGATGGGGGTTACCTACGAGCAGTACTTC.

CDR3 residues: CSARYGVSYNEQFF. The CDR3 coding sequence is TGCAGTGCTAGATACGGAGTCTCCTACAATGAGCAGTTCTTC. This chain links TRBV20-1 with TRBJ2-1; D not certain. This CDR3 region has 14 residues. V shed 2 bases and J shed 0 bases, with 8 bases lying between them. CDR1 and CDR2 from the germline V gene are DFQATT and SNEGSKA (reference sequence).

The chain combines TRBV25-1 with TRBJ2-1, with 7 bases identical to TRBD1. Looked up from germline, CDR1 is MGHDK and CDR2 is SYGVNS. The CDR3 has 12 residues. V shed 9 bases, J shed 9 bases, and the junction held 8 bases outside the gene matches. The CDR3 sequence: CASGLGGTEQFF. The CDR3 DNA sequence: TGTGCCAGTGGATTAGGGGGCACTGAGCAGTTCTTC.

This clonotype showed up many times. The CDR3 sequence is CASSSFSTHEQYF. For the CDR3, the DNA is TGTGCCAGCAGCTCATTTTCTACCCACGAGCAGTACTTC. The chain couples TRBV7-9 to TRBJ2-7; D gene unclear. Per germline, CDR1 SEHNR and CDR2 FQNEAQ (reference sequence). Trimming took off 4 bases at V and 5 bases at J, with 12 bases between the two ends. The CDR3 covers 13 residues.

Ten or more counts support this clonotype. The rearrangement joins TRBV19 to TRBJ1-5, with 9 bases that match TRBD1. The CDR3 runs to 14 residues. Unmatched junction bases numbered 6, after V lost 5 bases and J lost 7 bases. CDR1 and CDR2 (germline): LNHDA, SQIVND (reference sequence). The CDR3 DNA sequence: TGTGCCAGTAGTCCCGGACAGGGGAGACAGCCCCAGCATTTT. Amino acids: CASSPGQGRQPQHF. The full variable domain, its missing parts supplied by reference TRBV19 and TRBJ1-5, is DGGITQSPKYLFRKEGQNVTLSCEQNLNHDAMYWYRQDPGQGLRLIYYSQIVNDFQKGDIAEGYSVSREKKESFPLTVTSAQKNPTAFYLCASSPGQGRQPQHFGDGTRLSIL.

This clonotype has a handful of counts. The rearrangement uses TRBV7-9 and TRBJ2-7, with D hard to call. V lost 5 bases and J lost 4, with 9 bases in between. Germline-derived CDR1 and CDR2 are SEHNR and FQNEAQ (reference sequence). This CDR3 region has 12 residues. For the CDR3, the DNA is TGTGCCAGCAGCCAAGACCGGTACGAGCAGTACTTC. As protein: CASSQDRYEQYF.

The chain employs TRBV15 and TRBJ1-5; TRBD1 might be the D (5 bases). Germline-derived CDR1 and CDR2 are LNHNV and YYDKDF (reference sequence). The CDR3 consists of 15 residues. V was trimmed by 4 bases and J by 0 bases, leaving 10 bases between them. The CDR3 spells CATSTRGVSNQPQHF. The CDR3 region has the DNA TGTGCCACCAGCACACGGGGGGTTAGCAATCAGCCCCAGCATTTT.

The chain combines TRBV20-1 with TRBJ1-1, with D perhaps TRBD1 (5 bases). Trimming took off 6 bases at V and 3 bases at J, with 17 bases between the two ends. Germline V gene sequence: CDR1 DFQATT, CDR2 SNEGSKA (reference sequence). The CDR3 totals 14 residues. The CDR3 region has the DNA TGCAGTGCCAGCGGGACCACGGGGGACACTGAAGCTTTCTTT. Its translation is CSASGTTGDTEAFF.

V gene TRBV7-9 combines with J gene TRBJ2-7, with 9 nucleotides matching TRBD1. CDR1 and CDR2 (germline): SEHNR, FQNEAQ (reference sequence). The CDR3 length is 15 residues. V shed 5 bases and J 3 bases; nucleotides not matched to a gene: 8. CDR3 residues: CASSRQGGRGYEQYF. CDR3 in DNA: TGTGCCAGCAGCCGACAGGGGGGAAGGGGCTACGAGCAGTACTTC.

This clonotype has more than one count but fewer than ten. The rearrangement links TRBV24-1 to TRBJ2-5, with 11 bases matching TRBD2. Germline CDR1 reads KGHDR; CDR2 reads SFDVKD. Trimming removed 5 bases from V and 2 bases from J; junction bases left unmatched: 9. The CDR3 consists of 17 residues. CDR3 bases: TGTGCCACCAGTGCCTGGGGGACTAGCGGTCTGCAAGAGACCCAGTACTTC. It yields the protein CATSAWGTSGLQETQYF.

The chain employs TRBV2 and TRBJ2-1; 11 bases align to TRBD1. The CDR3 sequence is 16 residues long. With V trimmed by 3 bases and J by 4 bases, 5 bases remained unmatched. Germline lookup yields CDR1 SNHLY and CDR2 FYNNEI. DNA for the CDR3: TGTGCCAGCAGTGAGATGGACAGGGGGCTTTACAATGAGCAGTTCTTC. Amino acid sequence: CASSEMDRGLYNEQFF.

In its sample, this clonotype was seen a few times. The chain is built from TRBV9 and TRBJ1-4, with 10 nucleotides matching TRBD1. CDR1 is SGDLS, CDR2 YYNGEE, per germline. The CDR3 extends over 15 amino acids. Trimming cost V 3 bases and J 8 bases; bases outside gene matches: 7. CDR3 nucleotide sequence: TGTGCCAGCAGCGCTTTGGACAGGGGGAGGGAAAAACTGTTTTTT. It encodes CASSALDRGREKLFF.

V and J are TRBV7-8 and TRBJ1-3, with D possibly matching TRBD1 (6 bases). The CDR3 length is 14 residues. Germline V gene lookup returns CDR1 SGHVS and CDR2 FQNEAQ. Trimming took 1 base from V and 9 from J, leaving 13 bases between them. The CDR3, as DNA: TGTGCCAGCAGCTTAGAGGGGGGCCGGGGCACCATATATTTT. Amino acid sequence: CASSLEGGRGTIYF.

This clonotype has ten or more counts. The rearrangement joins TRBV6-1 to TRBJ1-6; possible D gene TRBD1, 5 bases. From germline, CDR1 is MNHNS and CDR2 SASEGT. The CDR3 consists of 15 residues. The V end was cut by 2 bases, the J end by 9 bases, with 14 bases between. CDR3 bases: TGTGCCAGCAGTGAATTCAGGGAAGTAGGTTCACCCCTCCACTTT. This codes for CASSEFREVGSPLHF.

The chain combines TRBV10-3 with TRBJ1-2, with 9 bases that match TRBD1. This CDR3 is 14 amino acids long. After removal of 4 bases from V and 2 bases from J, the junction contained 2 bases not matched to a gene. CDR1 is ENHRY and CDR2 is SYGVKD in the germline V gene. The CDR3 loop reads CAISGTGANYGYTF. The DNA of the CDR3 is TGTGCCATCAGTGGGACAGGGGCCAACTATGGCTACACCTTC.